These 5 T cell receptor beta chains originate from one sample sequenced in a study of blood T cell repertoires in COVID-19. Using immunoSEQ multiplex PCR, the repertoire was profiled, and TCRdb retains in-frame clones only, with some absent. The table lists around 100,000 clones, almost 80% of them singletons. The material sequenced was peripheral blood. These receptors were collected from a man aged 70-80 years with active or convalescent COVID-19.

V and J are TRBV12-3 or TRBV12-4 and TRBJ2-1; a possible D gene is TRBD2 (6 bases). The CDR3 sequence is 13 residues long. Trimming removed 6 bases from V and 6 bases from J, with 12 bases in between. CDR3 in amino acids: CASRNFGGNEQFF. The CDR3 region has the DNA TGTGCCAGCAGAAATTTCGGGGGCAATGAGCAGTTCTTC.

The chain has TRBV24-1 and TRBJ2-2; D may be TRBD2 (6 bases). CDR1 is KGHDR, CDR2 SFDVKD, per germline. With 12 bases removed from V and 6 bases from J, the gap between germline ends came to 22 bases. The CDR3 has 15 residues. The CDR3 is CAAGGSSLSPGELFF. CDR3 bases: TGTGCCGCCGGGGGTTCGAGTTTATCTCCCGGGGAGCTGTTTTTT.

This clone was counted ten times or more. This chain links TRBV11-2 with TRBJ2-7; D uncertain. The CDR3 length is 10 residues. Per the germline V gene, CDR1 is SGHAT and CDR2 is FQNNGV. V was pared by 8 bases and J by 2 bases, with 4 bases between. DNA of the CDR3: TGTGCCAGCGCTACCTACGAGCAGTACTTC. It specifies CASATYEQYF.

The chain recombines TRBV14 with TRBJ2-7; no firm D call. The CDR3 length is 12 residues. Trimming cost V 4 bases and J 10 bases, with 14 bases left between them. CDR1 and CDR2 from the germline V gene are SGHDN and FVKESK. In DNA, the CDR3 is TGTGCCAGCAGCCGTTGGTGGGCAGATCAGTACTTC. Residues: CASSRWWADQYF.

V is TRBV4-3 and J is TRBJ2-1, with 11 bases that match TRBD2. The CDR3 sequence is 18 residues long. The V segment lost 0 bases and the J segment 7 bases; nucleotides outside the gene matches: 11. From germline, CDR1 is LGHNA and CDR2 YSLEER. Written as DNA, the CDR3 is TGCGCCAGCAGCCAAGATCTCTTGGGGTCTAGCGGGGGGAATGAGCAGTTCTTC. Translating it yields CASSQDLLGSSGGNEQFF.